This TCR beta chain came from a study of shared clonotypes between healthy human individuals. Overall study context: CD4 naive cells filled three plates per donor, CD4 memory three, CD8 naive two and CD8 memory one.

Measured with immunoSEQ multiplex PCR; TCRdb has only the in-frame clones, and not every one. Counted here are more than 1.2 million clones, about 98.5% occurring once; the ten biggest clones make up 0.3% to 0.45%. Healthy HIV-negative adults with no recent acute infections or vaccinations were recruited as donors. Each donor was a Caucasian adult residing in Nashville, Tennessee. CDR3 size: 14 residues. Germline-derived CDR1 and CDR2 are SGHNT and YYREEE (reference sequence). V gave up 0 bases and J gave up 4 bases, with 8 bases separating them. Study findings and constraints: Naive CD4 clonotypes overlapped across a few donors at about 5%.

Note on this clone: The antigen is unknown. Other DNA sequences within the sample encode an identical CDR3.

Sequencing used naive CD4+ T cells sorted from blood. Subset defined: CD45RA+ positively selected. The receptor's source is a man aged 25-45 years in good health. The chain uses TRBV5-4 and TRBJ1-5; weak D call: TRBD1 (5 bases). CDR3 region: CASSLGGANQPQHF. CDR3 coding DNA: TGTGCCAGCAGCTTGGGAGGGGCTAATCAGCCCCAGCATTTT.